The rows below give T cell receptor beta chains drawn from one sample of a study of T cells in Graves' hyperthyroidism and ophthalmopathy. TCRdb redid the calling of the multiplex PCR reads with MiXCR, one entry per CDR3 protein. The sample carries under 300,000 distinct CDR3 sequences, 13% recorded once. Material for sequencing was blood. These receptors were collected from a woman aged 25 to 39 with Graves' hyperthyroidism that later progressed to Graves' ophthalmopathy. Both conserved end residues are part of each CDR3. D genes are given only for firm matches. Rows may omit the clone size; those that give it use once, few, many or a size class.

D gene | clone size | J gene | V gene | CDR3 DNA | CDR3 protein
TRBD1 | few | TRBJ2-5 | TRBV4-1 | TGCGCCAGCAGCGCACCCCTGACAGGGTATGGGGAGACCCAGTACTTC | CASSAPLTGYGETQYF
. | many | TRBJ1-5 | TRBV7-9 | TGTGCCAGCAGCCCTGGACAGAATAGCAATCAGCCCCAGCATTTT | CASSPGQNSNQPQHF
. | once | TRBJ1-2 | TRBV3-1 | TGTGCCAGCAGCCAGGGGGCAGCTAACTCTAACTATGGCTACACCTTC | CASSQGAANSNYGYTF
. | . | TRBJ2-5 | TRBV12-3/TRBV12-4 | TGTGCCAGCAGTTTAGAGGGGCTGGGGAGCATGGAGACCCAGTACTTC | CASSLEGLGSMETQYF
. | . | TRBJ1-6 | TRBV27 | TGTGCCAGCAGTTTTGTGAATTCACCCCTCCACTTT | CASSFVNSPLHF
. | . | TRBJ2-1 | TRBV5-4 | TGTGCCAGCAGCTTGGTACAAGCAGGGGATGAGCAGTTCTTC | CASSLVQAGDEQFF
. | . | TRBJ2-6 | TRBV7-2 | TGTGCCAGCAGTATAACGGGGGTCTCTGGGGCCAACGTCCTGACTTTC | CASSITGVSGANVLTF
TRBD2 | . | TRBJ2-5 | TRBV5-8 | TGTGCCAGCAGCTCGGGGTCTAGCGGGAGGCAAGAGACCCAGTACTTC | CASSSGSSGRQETQYF
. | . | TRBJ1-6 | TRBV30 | TGTGCCTGGAGTGTGAGGGACTCCTATAATTCACCCCTCCACTTT | CAWSVRDSYNSPLHF
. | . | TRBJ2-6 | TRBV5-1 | TGCGCCAGCAGCTTGTTGGCCCAGGGCTCTGGGGCCAACGTCCTGACTTTC | CASSLLAQGSGANVLTF
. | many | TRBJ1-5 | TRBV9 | TGTGCCAGCAGCCCCGATGGACAGAGCAATCAGCCCCAGCATTTT | CASSPDGQSNQPQHF
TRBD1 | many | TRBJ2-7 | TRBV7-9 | TGTGCCAGCAGTAACCAAACCGGGACAGGCCCTGGGCAGTACTTC | CASSNQTGTGPGQYF
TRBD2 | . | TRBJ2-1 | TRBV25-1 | TGTGCCAGCAGTGAATTGACTAGCGGGAGAGGTGAGCAGTTCTTC | CASSELTSGRGEQFF
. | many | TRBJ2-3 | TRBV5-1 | TGCGCCAGCACCCGGGCAGATACGCAGTATTTT | CASTRADTQYF
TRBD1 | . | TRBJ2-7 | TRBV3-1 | TGTGCCAGCAGCCCGACAGGGGGGCCCGAGCAGTACTTC | CASSPTGGPEQYF
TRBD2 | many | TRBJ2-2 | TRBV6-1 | TGTGCCAGCAGGGAGACAGCGGGAGGGCGGTCCGGGGAGCTGTTTTTT | CASRETAGGRSGELFF
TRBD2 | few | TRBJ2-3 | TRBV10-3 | TGTGCCATCAGGACCGGGACTAGCGCTGGAGATACGCAGTATTTT | CAIRTGTSAGDTQYF
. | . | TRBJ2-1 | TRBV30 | TGTGCCTGGACCGGGGGCCGCAATGAGCAGTTCTTC | CAWTGGRNEQFF
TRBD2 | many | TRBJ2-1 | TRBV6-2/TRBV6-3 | TGTGCCAGCAGTTTCGCTAGCGGAGCCAATGAGCAGTTCTTC | CASSFASGANEQFF
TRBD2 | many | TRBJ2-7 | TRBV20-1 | TGCAGTGCTAGAGAACTAGCGGGGGCCTACGAGCAGTACTTC | CSARELAGAYEQYF
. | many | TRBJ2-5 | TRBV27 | TGTGCCAGCAGTCCACAGGGTTGGAGAGAGACCCAGTACTTC | CASSPQGWRETQYF
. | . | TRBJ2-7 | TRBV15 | TGTGCCACCAGCAGAGAAGTGGGGTACGAGCAGTACTTC | CATSREVGYEQYF
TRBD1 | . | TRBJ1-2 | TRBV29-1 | TGCAGCGTTGTTGGGACAGACTTCAATAACTATGGCTACACCTTC | CSVVGTDFNNYGYTF
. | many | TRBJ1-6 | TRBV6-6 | TGTGCCAGCAGTTACGGGCAGGGATGGGGAAATTCACCCCTCCACTTT | CASSYGQGWGNSPLHF
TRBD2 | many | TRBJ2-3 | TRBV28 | TGTGCCAGCAGTCCTCCGCCCGTACTAGCGGAGAACACAGATACGCAGTATTTT | CASSPPPVLAENTDTQYF
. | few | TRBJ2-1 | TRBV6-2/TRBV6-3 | TGTGCCAGCAGTAATAACCTTCTCTCCTACAATGAGCAGTTCTTC | CASSNNLLSYNEQFF
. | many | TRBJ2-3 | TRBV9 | TGTGCCAGCAGCGTAGTCGAGTCGGATACGCAGTATTTT | CASSVVESDTQYF
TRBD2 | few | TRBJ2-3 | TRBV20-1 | TGCAGTGCTAGCGGGAGGGCCCCAACAGATACGCAGTATTTT | CSASGRAPTDTQYF
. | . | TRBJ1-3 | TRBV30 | TGTGCCTGGGCCACAGGCGTCACTGGAAACACCATATATTTT | CAWATGVTGNTIYF
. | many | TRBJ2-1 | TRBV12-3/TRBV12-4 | TGTGCCAGCAGTCTTCGTGTTGGGGTCGAGCAGTTCTTC | CASSLRVGVEQFF
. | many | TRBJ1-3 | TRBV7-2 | TGTGCCAGCAGCTTAGTCGGGTACTCTGGAAACACCATATATTTT | CASSLVGYSGNTIYF
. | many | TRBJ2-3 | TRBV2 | TGTGCCAGCACAGGGGCCTCTAGCACAGATACGCAGTATTTT | CASTGASSTDTQYF
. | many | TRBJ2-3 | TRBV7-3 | TGTGCCAGCAGCTTAACGTTATCAAGGAGAAGTACGCAGTATTTT | CASSLTLSRRSTQYF
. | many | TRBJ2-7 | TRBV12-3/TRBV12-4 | TGTGCCAGCAGTTTACAGGCCTCGTACGAGCAGTACTTC | CASSLQASYEQYF
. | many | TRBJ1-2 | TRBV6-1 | TGTGCCAGCAGTTATAGCAGAAAGGGCTACACCTTC | CASSYSRKGYTF
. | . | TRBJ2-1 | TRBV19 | TGTGCCAGTACTCCCCCTCCGATTGAGCGGAGCTCCTACAATGAGCAGTTCTTC | CASTPPPIERSSYNEQFF
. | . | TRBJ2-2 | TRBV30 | TGTGCCTGGAGGGGGGCGGGACAGAGTTACACCGGGGAGCTGTTTTTT | CAWRGAGQSYTGELFF
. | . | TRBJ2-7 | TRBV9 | TGTGCCAGCAGCGTAGGGGACACTTCCTACGAGCAGTACTTC | CASSVGDTSYEQYF
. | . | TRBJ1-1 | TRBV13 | TGTGCCAGCAGCCATCGGGCCTTGGGGAACACTGAAGCTTTCTTT | CASSHRALGNTEAFF
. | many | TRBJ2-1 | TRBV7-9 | TGTGCCAGCAGCTTAGCCGGTGGGGAGACCAATGAGCAGTTCTTC | CASSLAGGETNEQFF
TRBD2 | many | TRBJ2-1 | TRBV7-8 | TGTGCCAGCAGCCCCCAGCGGGATTTGTACAATGAGCAGTTCTTC | CASSPQRDLYNEQFF
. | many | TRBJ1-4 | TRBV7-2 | TGTGCCAGCAGCTCCCGACCGGAAAATGAAAAACTGTTTTTT | CASSSRPENEKLFF